The 7 T cell receptor beta chains presented below share a single source sample, sequenced in a study of blood T cell repertoires in COVID-19. Some clones are missing from TCRdb's copy, which holds only in-frame ones; the method was immunoSEQ multiplex PCR. The sample includes over 200,000 clones, roughly 94% of them seen just once. Sequenced material: peripheral blood. The origin of the receptors is a man in his thirties or forties with acute or convalescent COVID-19.

The CDR3 DNA sequence: TGTGCCAGCAGCCAAGATAACCTACCCCAAGAGACCCAGTACTTC. Translating gives CASSQDNLPQETQYF. The gene calls are TRBV3-1 (or the pseudogene TRBV3-2) and TRBJ2-5; D unresolved. Germline V CDR1 and CDR2: LGHDT, YNNKEL (reference sequence). This CDR3 spans 15 amino acids. Between the trimmed V and J ends, which lost 0 bases and 1 base, there was a span of 9 bases.

This clone was seen just once. The chain joins TRBV5-8 to TRBJ1-3; the D is unclear. The ends were cut back, 2 bases at V and 1 base at J, with 10 bases in the middle. Germline V CDR1 and CDR2: SGHTS, YDEGEE. CDR3 size: 15 residues. The CDR3 here is CASSFEGASGNTIYF. The CDR3, as DNA: TGTGCCAGCAGCTTTGAGGGAGCGTCTGGAAACACCATATATTTT.

CDR3 region: CASSSARREETQYF. In nucleotides, the CDR3 is TGTGCCAGCAGCTCCGCGCGACGGGAGGAGACCCAGTACTTC. The V call is TRBV11-2, the J call TRBJ2-5; tentative D call: TRBD2 (6 bases). CDR3 length: 14 amino acids. With 4 bases removed from V and 5 bases from J, the gap between germline ends came to 14 bases. Germline-derived CDR1 and CDR2 are SGHAT and FQNNGV.

The chain combines TRBV27 with TRBJ2-1, with 8 bases aligning to TRBD2. The germline gives CDR1 MNHEY, CDR2 SMNVEV (reference sequence). V was clipped by 2 bases and J by 1 base; unmatched bases: 10. The CDR3 runs to 18 residues. The CDR3 reads CASSLIGTGGESYNEQFF. In DNA form, the CDR3 reads TGTGCCAGCAGTTTAATTGGAACGGGAGGGGAGTCCTACAATGAGCAGTTCTTC.

This clone was picked up one time. The chain has TRBV18 and TRBJ1-6, with D possibly TRBD1 on 6 matching bases. Germline V gives CDR1 KGHSH, CDR2 LQKENI. CDR3 length: 14 residues. V lost 6 bases to trimming and J lost 9 bases, with 15 bases between them. The CDR3 bases are TGTGCCAGCTCGCCGACAGGAGAGCGTTCACCCCTCCACTTT. It is translated as CASSPTGERSPLHF.

The chain recombines TRBV19 with TRBJ2-5; TRBD1 is a possible D gene (6 bases). V was trimmed by 11 bases and J by 3 bases, leaving 16 bases between them. The CDR3 covers 13 residues. The V gene's germline CDR1 is LNHDA and CDR2 SQIVND (reference sequence). CDR3 in DNA: TGTGCCGGACGGACAGAAAAGGAAGAGACCCAGTACTTC. This translates into CAGRTEKEETQYF. The whole variable domain, filled in from reference TRBV19 and TRBJ2-5, reads DGGITQSPKYLFRKEGQNVTLSCEQNLNHDAMYWYRQDPGQGLRLIYYSQIVNDFQKGDIAEGYSVSREKKESFPLTVTSAQKNPTAFYLCAGRTEKEETQYFGPGTRLLVL.

This clone was seen more than once but under ten times. This rearrangement joins TRBV7-9 to TRBJ2-3; a possible D gene is TRBD2 (6 bases). The V and J ends lost 7 bases and 0 bases respectively, with 11 bases between them. CDR3 length: 14 amino acids. CDR1 and CDR2 (germline): SEHNR, FQNEAQ (reference sequence). CDR3 coding DNA: TGTGCCAGCACCCTGGAGGGGAGCACAGATACGCAGTATTTT. Its translation: CASTLEGSTDTQYF.